Listed below are T cell receptor beta chains from one sample, sequenced in a study of blood T cell repertoires in COVID-19. Only in-frame clones appear in the TCRdb table, and some are missing; sequencing was by immunoSEQ multiplex PCR. The sample lists tens of thousands of clones; roughly 89% were seen once. The sample comprised peripheral blood. The receptors here all came from a woman over 75 with active or convalescent COVID-19. Both conserved end residues are trimmed from each CDR3. The order of the fields is V gene, CDR3 protein.

>TRBV5-8
ASSRTRNTEAF
>TRBV29-1
SAKLGGPGLAGSTDTQY
>TRBV24-1
ATSEGANIQY
>TRBV7-2
ASSSGQLYGYT
>TRBV9
ASRPGTYNSPLH
>TRBV27
ASSAGSRGQPQH
>TRBV30
AWSPILMRGYT
>TRBV7-8
ASSLEGALSNQPQH
>TRBV7-2
ASSLGIGAGTDTQY
>TRBV27
ASSLLGSTEAF
>TRBV5-1
ASSLDGTGRDEQY
>TRBV6-5
ASSYSARANSPLH
>TRBV11-2
ASSSRRDFNYNSPLH
>TRBV19
ASSMAGPGNYGYT
>TRBV5-4
ASSLELATTYEQY
>TRBV28
ASSTGKGVYGYT
>TRBV7-8
ASSLLRQGGTDTQY
>TRBV2
ASRGRDRTTDTQY
>TRBV19
ASSIEEGRDRNEQF
>TRBV10-3
AISRGSGEKLF
>TRBV9
ASSVARLADVTDTQY
>TRBV28
ASRGQLNTEAF
>TRBV11-3
ASSLRGTSGNNEQF
>TRBV7-8
ASSPRWGGGRNQPQH
>TRBV4-2
ASSQDPGQGETQY
>TRBV2
ASSSPELQGFNEQY
>TRBV5-1
ASSYTGGGDQPQH
>TRBV6-1
ASRLGQGNYNEQF
>TRBV6-5
ASSYRSEVTEQY
>TRBV6-5
ASSTQGSGKFEQF
>TRBV9
ASSPSTGAYGYT
>TRBV10-3
AIGAVQETQY
>TRBV6-2/TRBV6-3
ASSRPDRDEQY
>TRBV3-1/TRBV3-2
ASSQGATGNTIY
>TRBV19
ASRVGRGPGELF
>TRBV14
ASSHFSGRGIAGELF
>TRBV6-5
ASSFQGGLGTDTQY
>TRBV30
AWRRWAGKSTGANVLT
>TRBV28
ASSPPGQELF
>TRBV19
ASSMGTGTNEKLF
>TRBV6-2/TRBV6-3
ASSSTGIYQPQH
>TRBV19
ASSTSGGDYEQY
>TRBV6-5
ASIKTTGENQPQH
>TRBV5-4
ASSLLVGASTDTQY
>TRBV28
ASSFSGVDTQY
>TRBV15
ATSRDTGGNRYTEAF
>TRBV11-2
ASSLGGTTGELF
>TRBV5-5
ASSLEATANYGYT
>TRBV6-1
ASSESGLTYEQY
>TRBV7-9
ASSFPAAIAGYEQY
>TRBV12-3/TRBV12-4
ASSLLQGTEAF
>TRBV18
ASSPPSFYEQY
>TRBV2
ASSRDREGADTQY